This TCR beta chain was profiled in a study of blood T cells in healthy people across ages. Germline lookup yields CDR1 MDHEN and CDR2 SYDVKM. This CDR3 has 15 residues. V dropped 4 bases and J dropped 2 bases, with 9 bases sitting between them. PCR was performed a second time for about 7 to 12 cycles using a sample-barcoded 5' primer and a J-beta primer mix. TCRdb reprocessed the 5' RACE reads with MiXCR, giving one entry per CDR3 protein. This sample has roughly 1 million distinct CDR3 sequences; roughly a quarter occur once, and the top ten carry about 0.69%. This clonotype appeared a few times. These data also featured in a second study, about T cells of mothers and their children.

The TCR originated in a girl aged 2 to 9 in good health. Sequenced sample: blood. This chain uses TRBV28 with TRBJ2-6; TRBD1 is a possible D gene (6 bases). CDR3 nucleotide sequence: TGTGCCAGCAGTTACCACAGGGCTGGGGCCAACGTCCTGACTTTC. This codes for CASSYHRAGANVLTF.